What follows are 12 T cell receptor beta chains derived from one specimen sequenced in a study of blood T cell repertoires in COVID-19. Measured with immunoSEQ multiplex PCR; TCRdb has only the in-frame clones, and not every one. The sample lists about 80,000 clones; 90% to 95% were seen once. Sequenced material: peripheral blood. Receptors originate from a woman in her 50s in a cohort sampled during active COVID-19.

The V gene is TRBV10-3, the J gene TRBJ2-5; D is undetermined. This CDR3 is built from 13 residues. The V gene's germline CDR1 is ENHRY and CDR2 SYGVKD. V lost 1 base, J lost 5 bases, and 8 bases lay in between. The chain's CDR3 is CAISEFGVETQYF. Written as DNA, the CDR3 is TGTGCCATCAGTGAGTTTGGAGTCGAGACCCAGTACTTC.

This chain links TRBV7-6 with TRBJ1-4, with D maybe TRBD1 (5 bases). Per the germline V gene, CDR1 is SGHVS and CDR2 is FNYEAQ. V was pared by 5 bases and J by 1 base, with 14 bases between. The CDR3 has 16 amino acids. The CDR3 coding sequence is TGTGCCAGCAGCCCTAGAACAGGCGGAACTAATGAAAAACTGTTTTTT. It is translated as CASSPRTGGTNEKLFF.

The chain combines TRBV28 with TRBJ1-1, with a tentative D call TRBD1 (6 bases). The CDR3 spans 14 residues. CDR1 MDHEN and CDR2 SYDVKM come from the germline V gene. The ends were cut back, 6 bases at V and 4 bases at J, with 15 bases in the middle. The CDR3 DNA sequence: TGTGCCAGCAGGCCGGGGGGGCAGACCACTGAAGCTTTCTTT. This sequence encodes CASRPGGQTTEAFF.

The chain employs TRBV14 and TRBJ2-1, with 8 bases fitting TRBD1. V was clipped by 4 bases and J by 7 bases; unmatched bases: 24. The CDR3 has 20 amino acids. Per the germline V gene, CDR1 is SGHDN and CDR2 is FVKESK. CDR3 sequence: CASSPHGGTGGYYKRNEQFF. CDR3 nucleotides: TGTGCCAGCAGCCCCCATGGCGGGACAGGAGGGTACTACAAGAGGAATGAGCAGTTCTTC.

The CDR3 sequence is CASSLDGLAGEQETQYF. For the CDR3, the DNA is TGTGCCAGCAGCTTGGATGGGCTAGCGGGGGAACAAGAGACCCAGTACTTC. The chain employs TRBV5-4 and TRBJ2-5; 10 bases fit TRBD2. Germline loops: CDR1 SGHNT, CDR2 YYREEE (reference sequence). The V segment lost 0 bases and the J segment 2 bases; nucleotides outside the gene matches: 7. CDR3 length equals 17 residues.

The V and J genes are TRBV28 and TRBJ2-1; 10 bases are shared with TRBD2. Trimming removed 4 bases from V and 4 bases from J; junction bases left unmatched: 7. Germline CDR1 MDHEN, CDR2 SYDVKM. The CDR3 sequence is 16 residues long. The CDR3 sequence is CASSSPWTSGYNEQFF. The DNA for the CDR3 is TGTGCCAGCAGTTCGCCCTGGACTAGCGGATACAATGAGCAGTTCTTC.

This clone was detected only once. The chain carries TRBV3-1 (or the pseudogene TRBV3-2) and TRBJ2-2; D perhaps matches TRBD2 (5 bases). The CDR3 is 14 amino acids. Germline assignment: CDR1 LGHDT and CDR2 YNNKEL (reference sequence). The V end was cut by 7 bases, the J end by 2 bases, with 11 bases between. CDR3 sequence: CASTTEGNTGELFF. As DNA, the CDR3 is TGTGCCAGCACCACCGAGGGAAACACCGGGGAGCTGTTTTTT.

V usage is TRBV14 and J usage is TRBJ2-1, with D possibly matching TRBD2 (5 bases). CDR1 and CDR2 from the germline V gene are SGHDN and FVKESK. The length of the CDR3 is 14 residues. V lost 3 bases, J lost 4 bases, and 10 bases lay in between. Written as DNA, the CDR3 is TGTGCCAGCAGCCATGAGGGCAGGTACAATGAGCAGTTCTTC. It is translated as CASSHEGRYNEQFF.

The rearrangement links TRBV9 to TRBJ2-3; D remains unclear. Trimming left V 0 bases short and J 0 bases short, with 8 bases between. The CDR3 spans 15 residues. Per germline, CDR1 SGDLS and CDR2 YYNGEE. DNA for the CDR3: TGTGCCAGCAGCGTAGGTGGTCAGAGCACAGATACGCAGTATTTT. It encodes CASSVGGQSTDTQYF.

The chain employs TRBV30 and TRBJ1-1, with D unclear. V shed 7 bases and J shed 2 bases, with 14 bases lying between them. The CDR3 spans 13 residues. Germline lookup yields CDR1 GTSNPN and CDR2 SVGIG (reference sequence). For the CDR3, the DNA is TGTGCCTCCCATCGGACGGGAAACACTGAAGCTTTCTTT. It yields the protein CASHRTGNTEAFF.

The chain uses TRBV4-1 and TRBJ2-3; the D gene is possibly TRBD2 (6 bases). Germline lookup yields CDR1 MGHRA and CDR2 YSYEKL. Trimming took 4 bases from V and 0 from J, leaving 17 bases between them. CDR3 length: 17 residues. The CDR3, as DNA: TGCGCCAGCAGCCTATGGGGCTCGGGAGTCAGCACAGATACGCAGTATTTT. Protein: CASSLWGSGVSTDTQYF.

The chain employs TRBV19 and TRBJ1-5, with D possibly being TRBD1 (6 bases). The CDR3 covers 18 residues. V gave up 4 bases and J gave up 0 bases, with 19 bases separating them. Germline lookup yields CDR1 LNHDA and CDR2 SQIVND (reference sequence). In nucleotides, the CDR3 is TGTGCCAGTAGTAGAGGGGGACACGGAATATATAGCAATCAGCCCCAGCATTTT. Translating gives CASSRGGHGIYSNQPQHF.